Listed below are T cell receptor beta chains from one sample, sequenced in a study of neurological immune-mediated disorders. TCRdb analysed the 5' RACE reads with MiXCR anew, one entry per CDR3 protein. The sample shows some 66,000 distinct CDR3 sequences, roughly 4% of them seen only once. Sample: PBMCs. The receptors shown here come from a man aged 45-65 years with multiple sclerosis. CDR3s include the opening cysteine and the closing phenylalanine or tryptophan. The D gene is left open where the match is weak. Part of the rows lack a size; the others show once, few, many or a class for expanded clones.

d_gene: TRBD1; j_gene: TRBJ2-7; v_gene: TRBV27; abundance: many; CDR3aa: CASSPDRGGYEQYF; CDR3nt: TGTGCCAGCAGTCCGGACAGGGGAGGGTACGAGCAGTACTTC
d_gene: -; j_gene: TRBJ2-3; v_gene: TRBV20-1; abundance: few; CDR3aa: CSANPGFRTDTQYF; CDR3nt: TGCAGTGCTAACCCGGGGTTCCGCACAGATACGCAGTATTTT
d_gene: -; j_gene: TRBJ2-2; v_gene: TRBV5-6; abundance: many; CDR3aa: CASSLGQTNTGELFF; CDR3nt: TGTGCCAGCAGCTTGGGACAAACGAACACCGGGGAGCTGTTTTTT
d_gene: TRBD2; j_gene: TRBJ2-3; v_gene: TRBV6-5; abundance: many; CDR3aa: CASSPGGVTDTQYF; CDR3nt: TGTGCCAGCAGTCCGGGGGGGGTCACAGATACGCAGTATTTT
d_gene: -; j_gene: TRBJ2-7; v_gene: TRBV29-1; abundance: many; CDR3aa: CSVEDNYEQYF; CDR3nt: TGCAGCGTTGAGGACAACTACGAGCAGTACTTC
d_gene: -; j_gene: TRBJ2-1; v_gene: TRBV3-2; abundance: many; CDR3aa: CASSRDRVKGEQFF; CDR3nt: TGTGCCAGCAGCAGGGACAGGGTGAAGGGTGAGCAGTTCTTC
d_gene: -; j_gene: TRBJ2-5; v_gene: TRBV5-1; abundance: many; CDR3aa: CASSLRHRVGETQYF; CDR3nt: TGCGCCAGCAGCTTGAGGCACAGGGTAGGGGAGACCCAGTACTTC
d_gene: -; j_gene: TRBJ2-7; v_gene: TRBV5-1; abundance: many; CDR3aa: CASSSGTASYEQYF; CDR3nt: TGCGCCAGCAGCAGCGGGACAGCCTCCTACGAGCAGTACTTC
d_gene: -; j_gene: TRBJ2-1; v_gene: TRBV7-6; abundance: many; CDR3aa: CASSAELSMGREQFF; CDR3nt: TGTGCCAGCAGCGCGGAACTTTCGATGGGGCGTGAGCAGTTCTTC
d_gene: -; j_gene: TRBJ2-4; v_gene: TRBV19; abundance: many; CDR3aa: CASSITSGGLRAKNIQYF; CDR3nt: TGTGCCAGTAGTATTACCTCGGGCGGGCTTAGAGCCAAAAACATTCAGTACTTC
d_gene: TRBD2; j_gene: TRBJ2-3; v_gene: TRBV5-1; abundance: many; CDR3aa: CASSLAGDSTDTQYF; CDR3nt: TGCGCCAGCAGCTTAGCGGGGGATAGCACAGATACGCAGTATTTT
d_gene: TRBD2; j_gene: TRBJ2-1; v_gene: TRBV4-2; abundance: many; CDR3aa: CASSQGTSGYYNEQFF; CDR3nt: TGTGCCAGCAGCCAAGGGACTAGCGGATACTACAATGAGCAGTTCTTC
d_gene: TRBD1; j_gene: TRBJ1-4; v_gene: TRBV4-1; abundance: many; CDR3aa: CASSQADRDEKLFF; CDR3nt: TGCGCCAGCAGTCAAGCGGACAGGGACGAAAAACTGTTTTTT
d_gene: -; j_gene: TRBJ2-1; v_gene: TRBV29-1; abundance: many; CDR3aa: CSVEFAGENEQFF; CDR3nt: TGCAGCGTTGAATTCGCAGGGGAAAATGAGCAGTTCTTC
d_gene: TRBD1; j_gene: TRBJ2-3; v_gene: TRBV2; abundance: few; CDR3aa: CASYLTGGIGTDTQYF; CDR3nt: TGTGCCAGCTACCTGACAGGGGGCATTGGGACAGATACGCAGTATTTT
d_gene: -; j_gene: TRBJ1-2; v_gene: TRBV20-1; abundance: many; CDR3aa: CSARRGTGRLAGYTF; CDR3nt: TGCAGTGCTAGAAGAGGAACAGGCCGTCTTGCCGGCTACACCTTC
d_gene: -; j_gene: TRBJ1-6; v_gene: TRBV7-9; abundance: few; CDR3aa: CASSRTGHSPLHF; CDR3nt: TGTGCCAGCAGCCGAACAGGGCATTCACCCCTCCACTTT
d_gene: TRBD1; j_gene: TRBJ2-3; v_gene: TRBV4-1; abundance: many; CDR3aa: CASSQWTGGTDTQYF; CDR3nt: TGCGCCAGCAGCCAATGGACAGGTGGCACAGATACGCAGTATTTT
d_gene: -; j_gene: TRBJ2-2; v_gene: TRBV5-1; abundance: few; CDR3aa: CASSLLTNTGELFF; CDR3nt: TGCGCCAGCAGCTTGTTAACGAACACCGGGGAGCTGTTTTTT
d_gene: TRBD1; j_gene: TRBJ2-3; v_gene: TRBV7-3; abundance: many; CDR3aa: CASSPDRVGTDTQYF; CDR3nt: TGTGCCAGCAGCCCCGACAGGGTGGGCACAGATACGCAGTATTTT
d_gene: -; j_gene: TRBJ1-6; v_gene: TRBV20-1; abundance: many; CDR3aa: CSARGQVDSPLHF; CDR3nt: TGCAGTGCTAGAGGCCAGGTAGATTCACCCCTCCACTTT
d_gene: TRBD2; j_gene: TRBJ2-1; v_gene: TRBV6-2/TRBV6-3; abundance: -; CDR3aa: CASRTGTREFF; CDR3nt: TGTGCCAGCAGAACCGGGACTAGAGAGTTCTTC
d_gene: TRBD1; j_gene: TRBJ1-1; v_gene: TRBV27; abundance: many; CDR3aa: CASSWTGDTEAFF; CDR3nt: TGTGCCAGCAGTTGGACAGGGGACACTGAAGCTTTCTTT
d_gene: TRBD2; j_gene: TRBJ2-5; v_gene: TRBV4-2; abundance: many; CDR3aa: CASSQGRSGGADKETQYF; CDR3nt: TGTGCCAGCAGCCAAGGGCGTAGCGGGGGGGCTGATAAAGAGACCCAGTACTTC
d_gene: -; j_gene: TRBJ1-6; v_gene: TRBV7-6; abundance: many; CDR3aa: CASSSDRSPLNF; CDR3nt: TGTGCCAGCAGCTCCGACAGATCACCCCTCAACTTT
d_gene: -; j_gene: TRBJ1-2; v_gene: TRBV2; abundance: many; CDR3aa: CASSEAGKPEGYTF; CDR3nt: TGTGCCAGCAGTGAGGCGGGAAAGCCGGAAGGCTACACCTTC
d_gene: -; j_gene: TRBJ2-2; v_gene: TRBV4-2; abundance: -; CDR3aa: CASSQDRAAGELFF; CDR3nt: TGTGCCAGCAGCCAAGATAGGGCGGCCGGGGAGCTGTTTTTT
d_gene: TRBD1; j_gene: TRBJ1-2; v_gene: TRBV27; abundance: many; CDR3aa: CASSPRQGFTSYGYTF; CDR3nt: TGTGCCAGCAGCCCTCGACAGGGATTCACCTCCTATGGCTACACCTTC
d_gene: -; j_gene: TRBJ2-5; v_gene: TRBV5-1; abundance: many; CDR3aa: CASSLRRSETQYF; CDR3nt: TGCGCCAGCAGCCTTCGGAGATCAGAGACCCAGTACTTC
d_gene: -; j_gene: TRBJ2-3; v_gene: TRBV11-2; abundance: many; CDR3aa: CASSSLGGATDTQYF; CDR3nt: TGTGCCAGCAGCTCCCTAGGCGGGGCAACAGATACGCAGTATTTT
d_gene: -; j_gene: TRBJ2-5; v_gene: TRBV6-5; abundance: -; CDR3aa: CASSYSEGQETQYF; CDR3nt: TGTGCCAGCAGTTACTCGGAAGGACAAGAGACCCAGTACTTC
d_gene: TRBD2; j_gene: TRBJ2-2; v_gene: TRBV20-1; abundance: many; CDR3aa: CSAAVASGSGELFF; CDR3nt: TGCAGTGCCGCGGTGGCTAGCGGGAGCGGGGAGCTGTTTTTT
d_gene: TRBD1; j_gene: TRBJ1-2; v_gene: TRBV6-5; abundance: many; CDR3aa: CASSWRKGAGYGYTF; CDR3nt: TGTGCCAGCAGTTGGAGGAAGGGGGCCGGGTATGGCTACACCTTC
d_gene: -; j_gene: TRBJ2-7; v_gene: TRBV5-1; abundance: many; CDR3aa: CASSYASSYEQYF; CDR3nt: TGCGCCAGCAGCTACGCCTCGTCTTACGAGCAGTACTTC
d_gene: -; j_gene: TRBJ1-5; v_gene: TRBV7-8; abundance: many; CDR3aa: CASSLGGRSNQPQHF; CDR3nt: TGTGCCAGCAGCTTAGGGGGACGGAGCAATCAGCCCCAGCATTTT
d_gene: -; j_gene: TRBJ2-7; v_gene: TRBV20-1; abundance: many; CDR3aa: CSARVWTKSSYEQYF; CDR3nt: TGCAGTGCTAGAGTATGGACTAAGAGCTCCTACGAGCAGTACTTC
d_gene: -; j_gene: TRBJ2-3; v_gene: TRBV12-3/TRBV12-4; abundance: -; CDR3aa: CASSLDIYTDTQYF; CDR3nt: TGTGCCAGCAGTTTGGACATATACACAGATACGCAGTATTTT
d_gene: TRBD1; j_gene: TRBJ1-1; v_gene: TRBV5-1; abundance: few; CDR3aa: CASSPPGTGEAFF; CDR3nt: TGCGCCAGCAGCCCTCCCGGGACAGGGGAAGCTTTCTTT
d_gene: TRBD1; j_gene: TRBJ1-6; v_gene: TRBV10-3; abundance: many; CDR3aa: CAISEHDRGRNSPLHF; CDR3nt: TGTGCCATCAGTGAACACGACAGGGGACGGAATTCACCCCTCCACTTT